This T cell receptor beta chain came from a study of identifying expanded T cells in peripheral blood. The CDR3 length is 12 residues. Germline CDR1 is MDHEN and CDR2 is SYDVKM. Deletions cut 5 bases from V and 6 bases from J, with 8 bases between. The data were produced by immunoSEQ multiplex PCR, yet TCRdb's version contains in-frame clones alone and is incomplete. The sample carries 50,000 or so clones, approximately 89% recorded once. The TCR sequence derives from a person between 18 and 75 years old in good health. This chain uses TRBV28 with TRBJ2-1; the D is unclear. The sequenced material came from blood. The CDR3 here is CASSIHPNEQFF. The CDR3, as DNA: TGTGCCAGCAGTATCCATCCCAATGAGCAGTTCTTC.